These 26 T cell receptor beta chains were sequenced from one sample in a study of blood T cell repertoires in COVID-19. Method: immunoSEQ multiplex PCR; TCRdb's copy keeps in-frame clones and lacks some. Found here are under 250,000 clones, about 85% of them singletons; the top ten hold 3%. Material: peripheral blood. The receptors stem from a man younger than 30 with active or convalescent COVID-19.

The chain employs TRBV2 and TRBJ2-5; the match to TRBD1 covers 10 bases. Germline CDR1 and CDR2: SNHLY and FYNNEI. With V trimmed by 6 bases and J by 5 bases, 9 bases remained unmatched. The length of the CDR3 is 15 residues. This chain's CDR3 is CASRSGTGDFETQYF. The CDR3 DNA reads TGTGCCAGCAGGTCCGGGACAGGGGACTTCGAGACCCAGTACTTC.

This rearrangement joins TRBV23-1 to TRBJ2-7, with 8 bases fitting TRBD2. TRBV23-1 is reported as an ORF; its role is uncertain. The CDR3 is made up of 15 amino acids. V gave up 4 bases and J gave up 0 bases; unmatched junction bases: 5. DNA of the CDR3: TGCGCCAGCAGTCCCCTCAGCGGGGGCTCCTACGAGCAGTACTTC. The encoded protein is CASSPLSGGSYEQYF.

The rearrangement uses TRBV5-1 and TRBJ1-2, with 8 bases matching TRBD1. V lost 4 bases to trimming and J lost 3 bases; unmatched junction nucleotides: 8. Germline CDR1 and CDR2: SGHRS and YFSETQ. The CDR3 spans 15 residues. The CDR3 DNA reads TGCGCCAGCAGCCCCAAGACAGGGGAGGACTATGGCTACACCTTC. As protein: CASSPKTGEDYGYTF.

This chain connects TRBV28 to TRBJ2-4; D is possibly TRBD2 (7 bases). The CDR3 totals 19 residues. Looked up from germline, CDR1 is MDHEN and CDR2 is SYDVKM. The ends were cut back, 1 base at V and 0 bases at J, with 19 bases in the middle. The CDR3 loop is CASSLFGGGTKLAKNIQYF. CDR3 sequence (DNA): TGTGCCAGCAGTTTATTCGGGGGAGGGACAAAACTAGCCAAAAACATTCAGTACTTC.

The rearrangement uses TRBV9 and TRBJ2-3; 7 bases are shared with TRBD2. The trim removed 3 bases at V and 5 bases at J, leaving 12 bases unmatched. Germline CDR1 SGDLS, CDR2 YYNGEE. This CDR3 region has 16 residues. In DNA form, the CDR3 reads TGTGCCAGCAGCGGACCGCCGGGTAGCGGGCGAGATACGCAGTATTTT. Translation gives CASSGPPGSGRDTQYF.

This sequence joins TRBV3-1 (or the pseudogene TRBV3-2) and TRBJ1-1, with D possibly being TRBD1 (5 bases). The CDR3 is made up of 15 amino acids. V dropped 3 bases and J dropped 6 bases, with 17 bases sitting between them. The germline gives CDR1 LGHDT, CDR2 YNNKEL (reference sequence). As DNA, the CDR3 is TGTGCCAGCAGCCAGCGGAGGGACCGAAGTGCTGAAGCTTTCTTT. It encodes CASSQRRDRSAEAFF.

The chain uses TRBV19 and TRBJ2-7; D not resolved. Germline V gives CDR1 LNHDA, CDR2 SQIVND (reference sequence). The CDR3 loop spans 16 amino acids. With 7 bases removed from V and 0 bases from J, the gap between germline ends came to 19 bases. CDR3 loop: CASNDPIRGSSYEQYF. CDR3 sequence (DNA): TGTGCCAGTAATGACCCCATCAGAGGTAGCTCCTACGAGCAGTACTTC.

The chain employs TRBV11-2 and TRBJ2-3; weak D call: TRBD2 (6 bases). Trimming removed 3 bases at V and 0 bases at J, with 10 bases between. Germline values: CDR1 SGHAT, CDR2 FQNNGV. The CDR3 runs 15 residues. This chain's CDR3 is CASSLEGGSTDTQYF. As DNA, the CDR3 is TGTGCCAGCAGCTTGGAGGGCGGGAGCACAGATACGCAGTATTTT.

This clone was picked up a small number of times. The rearrangement uses TRBV5-1 and TRBJ1-4; perhaps TRBD1 as D (5 bases). The germline gives CDR1 SGHRS, CDR2 YFSETQ. This CDR3 region has 16 residues. Trimming shortened V by 4 bases and J by 5 bases, and 18 bases separated the two germline ends. The CDR3 here is CASSDTAGRPNEKLFF. CDR3 in DNA: TGCGCCAGCAGCGACACCGCGGGACGGCCGAATGAAAAACTGTTTTTT.

The J gene is TRBJ1-2, the V gene TRBV10-3, with TRBD1 matching 10 bases. The V gene's germline CDR1 is ENHRY and CDR2 SYGVKD. This CDR3 has 14 amino acids. Germline trimming cut 5 bases from V and 7 bases from J; bases unmatched to any gene: 7. CDR3 nucleotide sequence: TGTGCCATCAGTTCCGGGGACAGGGGAAGTGGCTACACCTTC. Translating it yields CAISSGDRGSGYTF.

The V call is TRBV11-3, the J call TRBJ2-6; 9 bases are shared with TRBD1. The CDR3 sequence is 17 residues long. V trimming: 5 bases; J trimming: 2 bases; junction bases outside the gene matches: 7. CDR1 and CDR2 from the germline V gene are SGHNT and YENEEA. DNA for the CDR3: TGTGCCAGCAGCCAGGGACAGGGACTCCCTGGGGCCAACGTCCTGACTTTC. Its translation is CASSQGQGLPGANVLTF. The variable domain in full, completed from reference TRBV11-3 and TRBJ2-6, reads EAGVVQSPRYKIIEKKQPVAFWCNPISGHNTLYWYLQNLGQGPELLIRYENEEAVDDSQLPKDRFSAERLKGVDSTLKIQPAELGDSAVYLCASSQGQGLPGANVLTFGAGSRLTVL.

The rearrangement joins TRBV30 to TRBJ2-7; 8 bases are shared with TRBD2. Per the germline V gene, CDR1 is GTSNPN and CDR2 is SVGIG (reference sequence). This CDR3 is 14 amino acids long. The V segment lost 0 bases and the J segment 3 bases; nucleotides outside the gene matches: 4. The CDR3 region is CAWSVAAGGYEQYF. The CDR3 bases are TGTGCCTGGAGTGTGGCGGCGGGGGGCTACGAGCAGTACTTC.

The V call is TRBV9, the J call TRBJ2-1; TRBD1 aligns across 10 bases. CDR1 is SGDLS and CDR2 is YYNGEE in the germline V gene. The trim removed 0 bases at V and 7 bases at J, leaving 4 bases unmatched. The CDR3 has 15 residues. The CDR3 sequence: CASSVEQGQGNEQFF. CDR3 sequence (DNA): TGTGCCAGCAGCGTAGAACAGGGACAGGGGAATGAGCAGTTCTTC.

CDR3 sequence: CASSSGQGGTEAFF. The CDR3 nucleotides are TGTGCCAGCAGTTCAGGACAGGGTGGGACTGAAGCTTTCTTT. This sequence joins TRBV27 and TRBJ1-1, with 8 bases lining up with TRBD1. Losses at the gene ends were 4 bases for V and 5 bases for J; bases not matched to a gene: 6. Germline loops: CDR1 MNHEY, CDR2 SMNVEV (reference sequence). CDR3 length equals 14 residues.

The chain combines TRBV12-3 or TRBV12-4 with TRBJ2-7; D not certain. CDR3 length equals 13 residues. Trimming left V 7 bases short and J 7 bases short, with 17 bases between. The chain's CDR3 is CASTSSLGPEQYF. The CDR3 bases are TGTGCCAGCACCTCCAGTCTGGGCCCGGAGCAGTACTTC.

The V call is TRBV7-2, the J call TRBJ2-7; the match to TRBD2 covers 14 bases. V lost 0 bases, J lost 2 bases, and 3 bases stayed unmatched. Germline lookup yields CDR1 SGHTA and CDR2 FQGNSA. The CDR3 sequence is 17 residues long. The CDR3 DNA is TGTGCCAGCAGCTTAGCAGTGACTAGCGGGAGGGCCTACGAGCAGTACTTC. As protein: CASSLAVTSGRAYEQYF.

This clone was counted a single time. This chain links TRBV6-5 with TRBJ1-6, with a tentative D call TRBD1 (6 bases). The CDR3 consists of 15 residues. CDR1 is MNHEY, CDR2 SVGAGI, per germline. Trimming pared 6 bases from V and 8 bases from J, leaving 17 bases between. This chain's CDR3 is CASRVGRGAYSPLHF. The CDR3, as DNA: TGTGCCAGCAGAGTAGGCAGGGGCGCGTATTCACCCCTCCACTTT.

This chain joins TRBV28 and TRBJ2-7; 7 bases fit TRBD1. Losses at the gene ends were 9 bases for V and 7 bases for J; bases not matched to a gene: 9. Germline-derived CDR1 and CDR2 are MDHEN and SYDVKM. The CDR3 covers 12 residues. CDR3 sequence: CASTTGDGEQYF. The CDR3 bases are TGTGCCAGTACCACAGGGGATGGAGAGCAGTACTTC.

This clone has a handful of counts. DNA of the CDR3: TGTGCCAGCAGCTTAGGTATAGCTAACTATGGCTACACCTTC. This encodes CASSLGIANYGYTF. This chain connects TRBV7-2 to TRBJ1-2; D is undetermined. Germline assignment: CDR1 SGHTA and CDR2 FQGNSA. Trimming stripped 1 base from V and 0 bases from J, with 6 bases between. The CDR3 runs 14 residues.

The chain combines TRBV19 with TRBJ1-1; tentatively, D is TRBD1 (6 bases). CDR1 LNHDA and CDR2 SQIVND come from the germline V gene (reference sequence). The CDR3 is made up of 16 amino acids. V shed 3 bases and J shed 0 bases, with 14 bases lying between them. In nucleotides, the CDR3 is TGTGCCAGTAGTATCATGCAGGGGCCCATGAACACTGAAGCTTTCTTT. Amino acid sequence: CASSIMQGPMNTEAFF.

This sequence joins TRBV13 and TRBJ1-2; no definite D call. CDR3 length: 14 amino acids. The V gene's germline CDR1 is PRHDT and CDR2 FYEKMQ (reference sequence). Trimming shortened V by 4 bases and J by 4 bases, and 13 bases separated the two germline ends. The CDR3 sequence: CASSSSGEGYGYTF. As DNA, the CDR3 is TGTGCCAGCAGCTCCTCCGGGGAGGGCTATGGCTACACCTTC.

The genes are TRBV18 and TRBJ1-6; 9 bases agree with TRBD1. V lost 0 bases to trimming and J lost 10 bases; unmatched junction nucleotides: 4. Germline lookup yields CDR1 KGHSH and CDR2 LQKENI. The CDR3 length is 15 residues. The CDR3 sequence is CASSPPGTGSSPLHF. In nucleotides, the CDR3 is TGTGCCAGCTCACCACCCGGGACAGGGAGCTCACCCCTCCACTTT.

The chain is built from TRBV10-3 and TRBJ2-5, with TRBD2 identical over 13 bases. With 6 bases clipped from V and 3 bases from J, the junction kept 1 base outside the gene matches. The germline CDR1 and CDR2 sequences are ENHRY and SYGVKD. The CDR3 contains 14 residues. As DNA, the CDR3 is TGTGCCATCAGCGGGACTAGCGGGGAAGAGACCCAGTACTTC. Protein: CAISGTSGEETQYF.

The chain has TRBV28 and TRBJ1-1; D is unresolved. This CDR3 is 15 amino acids long. The V gene lost 4 bases and the J gene lost 4 bases, with 16 bases spanning the gap. Germline V gene sequence: CDR1 MDHEN, CDR2 SYDVKM. CDR3 protein: CASSSLGPGGTEAFF. Written as DNA, the CDR3 is TGTGCCAGCAGTTCCCTCGGCCCCGGCGGCACTGAAGCTTTCTTT.

The chain carries TRBV29-1 and TRBJ2-7; 7 bases map to TRBD1. Trimming at V came to 1 base and at J to 4 bases, leaving 4 bases not matched to a gene. The germline V gene encodes CDR1 SQVTM and CDR2 ANQGSEA. The CDR3 is 13 amino acids. This CDR3 reads CSVEGAGGYEQYF. The CDR3, as DNA: TGCAGCGTTGAAGGGGCAGGGGGATACGAGCAGTACTTC.

The V call is TRBV5-1, the J call TRBJ1-1; tentative D call: TRBD1 (5 bases). Trimming took off 4 bases at V and 4 bases at J, with 17 bases between the two ends. The CDR3 totals 15 residues. Germline CDR1 is SGHRS and CDR2 is YFSETQ. The CDR3, as DNA: TGCGCCAGCAGCGGGAGGGGCGGAGATCTCACTGAAGCTTTCTTT. Protein sequence: CASSGRGGDLTEAFF.